What follows is one T cell receptor (beta chain) and its context. This specimen belongs to a study of blood T cell repertoires in COVID-19. The wider study: The United States, Italy and Spain supplied acute and convalescent COVID-19 samples.

The CDR3 has 15 amino acids. Trimming shortened V by 3 bases and J by 7 bases, and 18 bases separated the two germline ends. Germline V gene lookup returns CDR1 MNHNS and CDR2 SASEGT. Sequenced by immunoSEQ multiplex PCR; TCRdb stores in-frame clones only, minus some. The sample lists some 210,000 clones, under 90% occurring once. The sequenced material came from peripheral blood. This chain links TRBV6-1 with TRBJ2-5; the D is unclear. The TCR comes from a human donor in a cohort sampled during active COVID-19. The CDR3 DNA reads as TGTGCCAGCAGTGAGGCCCACGTAGGAGTTTTGACCCAGTACTTC. This sequence encodes CASSEAHVGVLTQYF.